This T cell receptor beta chain was retrieved from a study of T-cell memory formation after mild COVID-19. A few counts support this clonotype. TCRdb independently ran MiXCR on the 5' RACE reads; one entry per CDR3 protein. The sample has under 60,000 distinct CDR3 sequences; approximately 9.1% are singletons. J gave up 7 bases and V 5 bases, and 31 bases lay outside the gene matches. Germline-derived CDR1 and CDR2 are SGHAT and FQNNGV. This CDR3 spans 23 amino acids. The sample was PBMCs or a T cell subset sorted from them (not recorded which). The clonotype originates from an adult woman who had mild COVID-19 (a few samples of this study predate the infection). Cell type and time point are not known. The gene calls are TRBV11-2 and TRBJ2-2; 10 nucleotides align to TRBD1. The CDR3 DNA reads as TGTGCCAGCAGCCGAAAGTCGAAGATCACGGGACAGGGGCCCCCTCAGGCACACGGGGAGCTGTTTTTT. It codes for CASSRKSKITGQGPPQAHGELFF.